This section outlines one T cell receptor (beta chain) sequence together with its context. Its antigen is unidentified. These data come from a study of T cell responses to AZD1222 COVID-19 vaccine. Whole-study findings and limits: Donors skewed white British and female; clonal diversity was possibly underestimated. Regions 160-218 and 743-854 held dominance among vaccine-associated CD4 TCRs, which spanned spike.

Clones were sequenced by immunoSEQ multiplex PCR, and TCRdb holds only the in-frame ones, with some missing. Of around 65,000 clones in the sample, roughly 80% were seen once. The V gene lost 0 bases and the J gene lost 7 bases, with 13 bases spanning the gap. The CDR3 extends over 15 amino acids. Germline values: CDR1 SEHNR, CDR2 FQNEAQ (reference sequence). The material was peripheral blood, obtained on day 0 of AZD1222 vaccination. V gene TRBV7-9 combines with J gene TRBJ1-3; possibly TRBD1 for D (6 bases). This TCR was sampled from an adult in good health. The CDR3 sequence is CASSLARTVLNTIYF. CDR3 nucleotide sequence: TGTGCCAGCAGCTTAGCGAGGACAGTCCTGAACACCATATATTTT.